Sequencing of this T cell receptor beta chain was carried out in a study of vaccination effects on CD4 cells after COVID-19. The wider study: Post-vaccine sampling took place a median of 72 days after the second dose.

Profiled with immunoSEQ multiplex PCR; TCRdb holds only in-frame clones, not every one. The table shows more than 20,000 clones, with less than 75% occurring only once. On this clone: The antigen remains unidentified.

CDR3 length equals 16 residues. V was clipped by 5 bases and J by 5 bases; unmatched bases: 9. CDR1 and CDR2 (germline): SGHNT, YENEEA. General observations from the study: Relatively few convalescent patients took part in the study, which had no early post-infection timepoints.

Prior to sequencing, the ViraFEST assay stimulated PBMC with viral peptide pools, which expanded the antigen-specific CD4+ T cells. Following an approximately 10-day culture, CD4+ T cells were purified. Two doses of either BNT162b2 or mRNA-1273 were given to each participant. This TCR derives from a human donor who received a COVID-19 vaccine. The J gene is TRBJ2-2, the V gene TRBV11-3; 9 bases line up with TRBD1. Specimen: CD4+ T cells from PBMCs cultured with SARS-CoV-2 spike peptides, collected after COVID-19 vaccination. CDR3 residues: CASSQGGTGPTGELFF. The CDR3 region has the DNA TGTGCCAGCAGCCAGGGTGGGACAGGGCCTACCGGGGAGCTGTTTTTT.